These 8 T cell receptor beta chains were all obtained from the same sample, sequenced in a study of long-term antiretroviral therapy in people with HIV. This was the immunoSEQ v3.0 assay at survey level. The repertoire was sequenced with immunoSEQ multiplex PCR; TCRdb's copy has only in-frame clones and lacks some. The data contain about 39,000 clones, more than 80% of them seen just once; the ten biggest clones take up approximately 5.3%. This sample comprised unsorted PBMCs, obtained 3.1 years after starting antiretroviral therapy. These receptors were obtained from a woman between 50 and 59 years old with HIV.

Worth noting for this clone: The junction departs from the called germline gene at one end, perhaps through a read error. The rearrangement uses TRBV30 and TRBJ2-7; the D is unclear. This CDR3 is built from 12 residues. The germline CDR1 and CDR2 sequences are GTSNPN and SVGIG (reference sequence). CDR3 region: CAAGEFSYEQYF. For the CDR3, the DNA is TGCGCGGCTGGGGAATTCTCCTACGAGCAGTACTTC.

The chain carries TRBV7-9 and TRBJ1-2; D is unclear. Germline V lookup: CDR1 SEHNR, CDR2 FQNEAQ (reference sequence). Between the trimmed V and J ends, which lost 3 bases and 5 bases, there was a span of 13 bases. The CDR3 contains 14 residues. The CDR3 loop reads CASSLTDGRYGYTF. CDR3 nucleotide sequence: TGTGCCAGCAGCTTGACCGACGGAAGATATGGCTACACCTTC.

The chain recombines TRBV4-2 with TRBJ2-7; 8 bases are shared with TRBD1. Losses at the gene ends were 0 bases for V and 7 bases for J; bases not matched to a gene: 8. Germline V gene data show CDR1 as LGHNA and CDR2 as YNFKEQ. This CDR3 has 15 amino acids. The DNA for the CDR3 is TGTGCCAGCAGCCAAGATAAGGCAGGGGGCTGGGAGCAGTACTTC. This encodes CASSQDKAGGWEQYF.

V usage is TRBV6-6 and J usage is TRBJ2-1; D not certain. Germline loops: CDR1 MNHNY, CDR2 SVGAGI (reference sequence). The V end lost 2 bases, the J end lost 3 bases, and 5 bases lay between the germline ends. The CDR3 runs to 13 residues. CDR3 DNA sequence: TGTGCCAGCAGTTACAGCCTCTACAATGAGCAGTTCTTC. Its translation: CASSYSLYNEQFF.

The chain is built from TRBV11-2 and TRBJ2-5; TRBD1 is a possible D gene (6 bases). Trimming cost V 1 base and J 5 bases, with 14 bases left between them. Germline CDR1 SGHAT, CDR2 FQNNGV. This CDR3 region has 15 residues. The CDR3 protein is CASSLGRTGWETQYF. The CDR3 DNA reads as TGTGCCAGCAGCTTAGGTAGAACAGGGTGGGAGACCCAGTACTTC.

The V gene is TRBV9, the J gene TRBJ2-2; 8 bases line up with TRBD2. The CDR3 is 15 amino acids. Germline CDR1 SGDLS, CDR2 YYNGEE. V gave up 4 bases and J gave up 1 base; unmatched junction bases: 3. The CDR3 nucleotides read TGTGCCAGCAGCCCGAGCGGGGGGAACACCGGGGAGCTGTTTTTT. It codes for CASSPSGGNTGELFF.

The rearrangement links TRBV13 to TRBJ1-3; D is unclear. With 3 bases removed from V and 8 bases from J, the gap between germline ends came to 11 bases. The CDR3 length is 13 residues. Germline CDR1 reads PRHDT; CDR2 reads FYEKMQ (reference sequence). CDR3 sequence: CASSLRGSDTIYF. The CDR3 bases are TGTGCCAGCAGCTTGAGAGGGAGTGACACCATATATTTT.

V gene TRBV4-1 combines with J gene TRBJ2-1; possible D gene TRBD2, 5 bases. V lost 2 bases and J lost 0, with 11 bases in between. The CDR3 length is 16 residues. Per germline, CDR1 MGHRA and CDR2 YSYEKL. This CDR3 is CASSQREGSSYNEQFF. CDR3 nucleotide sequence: TGCGCCAGCAGCCAAAGAGAGGGTAGCTCCTACAATGAGCAGTTCTTC.